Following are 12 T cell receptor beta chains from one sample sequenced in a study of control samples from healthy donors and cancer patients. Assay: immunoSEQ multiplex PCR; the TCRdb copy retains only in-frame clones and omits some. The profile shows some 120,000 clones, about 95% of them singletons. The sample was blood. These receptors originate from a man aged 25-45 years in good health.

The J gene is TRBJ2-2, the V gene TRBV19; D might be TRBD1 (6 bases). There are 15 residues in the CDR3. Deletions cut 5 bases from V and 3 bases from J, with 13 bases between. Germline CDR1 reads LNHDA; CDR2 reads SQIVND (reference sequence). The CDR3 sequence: CASSSGAMDTGELFF. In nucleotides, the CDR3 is TGTGCCAGTAGTTCAGGGGCGATGGACACCGGGGAGCTGTTTTTT.

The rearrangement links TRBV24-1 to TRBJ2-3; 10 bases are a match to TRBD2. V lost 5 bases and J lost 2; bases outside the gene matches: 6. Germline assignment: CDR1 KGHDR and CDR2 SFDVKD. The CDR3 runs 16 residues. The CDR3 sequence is CATSGRAGGNTDTQYF. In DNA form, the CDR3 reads TGTGCCACCAGTGGGAGAGCGGGGGGGAACACAGATACGCAGTATTTT.

The CDR3 coding sequence is TGCGCCAGCAGCCAGGGGAACTATGGCTACACCTTC. Translating it yields CASSQGNYGYTF. This chain joins TRBV4-1 and TRBJ1-2; no reliable D call. The CDR3 spans 12 residues. Germline CDR1 is MGHRA and CDR2 is YSYEKL. Trimming took 3 bases from V and 2 from J, leaving 4 bases between them.

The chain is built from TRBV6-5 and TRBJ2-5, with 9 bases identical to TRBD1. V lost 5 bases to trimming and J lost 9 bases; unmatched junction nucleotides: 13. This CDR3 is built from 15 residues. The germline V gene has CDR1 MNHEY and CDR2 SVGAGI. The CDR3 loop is CASSRQGDLPRAQYF. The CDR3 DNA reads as TGTGCCAGCAGTCGACAGGGGGACCTCCCAAGGGCCCAGTACTTC.

CDR3 in amino acids: CASSLSLNTEAFF. The CDR3 DNA reads as TGTGCCAGCAGTTTATCACTGAACACTGAAGCTTTCTTT. The rearrangement links TRBV27 to TRBJ1-1; D gene uncertain. The V gene lost 0 bases and the J gene lost 0 bases, with 2 bases spanning the gap. The CDR3 is 13 amino acids. Germline V CDR1 and CDR2: MNHEY, SMNVEV (reference sequence).

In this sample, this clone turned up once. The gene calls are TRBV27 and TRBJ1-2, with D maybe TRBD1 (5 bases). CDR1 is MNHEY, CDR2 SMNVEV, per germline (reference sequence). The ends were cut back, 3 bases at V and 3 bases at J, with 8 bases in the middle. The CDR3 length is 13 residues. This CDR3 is CASSLGQYYGYTF. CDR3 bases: TGTGCCAGCAGTTTGGGGCAGTACTATGGCTACACCTTC.

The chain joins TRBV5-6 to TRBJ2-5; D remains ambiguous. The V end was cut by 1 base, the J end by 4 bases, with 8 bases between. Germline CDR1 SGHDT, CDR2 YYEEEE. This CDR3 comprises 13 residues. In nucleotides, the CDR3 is TGTGCCAGCAGCTTGCCATCAGGAGAGACCCAGTACTTC. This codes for CASSLPSGETQYF.

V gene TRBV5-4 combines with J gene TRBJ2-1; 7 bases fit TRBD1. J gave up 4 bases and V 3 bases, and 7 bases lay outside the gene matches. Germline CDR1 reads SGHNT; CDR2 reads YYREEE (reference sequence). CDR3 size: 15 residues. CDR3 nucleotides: TGTGCCAGCAGCTGGGTCGGGACAGCATACAATGAGCAGTTCTTC. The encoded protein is CASSWVGTAYNEQFF.

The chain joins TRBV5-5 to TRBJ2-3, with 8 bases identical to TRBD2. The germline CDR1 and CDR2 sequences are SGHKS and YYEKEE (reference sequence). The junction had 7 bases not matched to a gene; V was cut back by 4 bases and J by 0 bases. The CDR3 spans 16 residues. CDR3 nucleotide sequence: TGTGCCAGCAGCAGGACCGGGACTAGTAGCACAGATACGCAGTATTTT. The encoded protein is CASSRTGTSSTDTQYF.

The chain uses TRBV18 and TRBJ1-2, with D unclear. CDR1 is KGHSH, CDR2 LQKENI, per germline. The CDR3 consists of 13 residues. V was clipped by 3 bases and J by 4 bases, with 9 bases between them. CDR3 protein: CASSPDGSYGYTF. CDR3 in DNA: TGTGCCAGCTCACCGGACGGAAGCTATGGCTACACCTTC.

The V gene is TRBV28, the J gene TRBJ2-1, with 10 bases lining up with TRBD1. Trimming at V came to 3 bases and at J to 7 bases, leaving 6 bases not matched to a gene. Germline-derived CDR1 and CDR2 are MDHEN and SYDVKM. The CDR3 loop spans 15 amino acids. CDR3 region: CASSFLDRGQNEQFF. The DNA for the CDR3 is TGTGCCAGCAGTTTCCTAGACAGGGGGCAAAATGAGCAGTTCTTC.

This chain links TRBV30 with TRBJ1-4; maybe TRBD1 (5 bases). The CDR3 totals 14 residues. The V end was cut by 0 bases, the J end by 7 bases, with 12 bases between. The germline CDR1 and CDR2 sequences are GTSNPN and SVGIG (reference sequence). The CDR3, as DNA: TGTGCCTGGAGTGTACTAACGGGGCGTGAAAAACTGTTTTTT. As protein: CAWSVLTGREKLFF. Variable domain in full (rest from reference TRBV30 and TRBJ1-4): SQTIHQWPATLVQPVGSPLSLECTVEGTSNPNLYWYRQAAGRGLQLLFYSVGIGQISSEVPQNLSASRPQDRQFILSSKKLLLSDSGFYLCAWSVLTGREKLFFGSGTQLSVL.